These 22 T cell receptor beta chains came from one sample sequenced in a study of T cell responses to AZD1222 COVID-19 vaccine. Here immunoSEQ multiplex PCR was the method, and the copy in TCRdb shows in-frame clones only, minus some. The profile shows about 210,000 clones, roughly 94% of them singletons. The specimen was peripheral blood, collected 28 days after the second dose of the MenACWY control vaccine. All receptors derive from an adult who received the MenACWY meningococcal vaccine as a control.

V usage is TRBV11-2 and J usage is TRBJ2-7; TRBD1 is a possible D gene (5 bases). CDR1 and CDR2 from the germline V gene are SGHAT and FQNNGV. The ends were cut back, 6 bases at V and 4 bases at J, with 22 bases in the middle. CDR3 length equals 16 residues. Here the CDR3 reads CASSAGFGNIVYEQYF. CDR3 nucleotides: TGTGCCAGCAGTGCAGGGTTTGGGAATATAGTATACGAGCAGTACTTC.

CDR3 sequence (DNA): TGTGCCAGCAGCCTAAATCCGGGGCGAGAGCAGTTCTTC. Amino acids: CASSLNPGREQFF. The chain is built from TRBV7-3 and TRBJ2-1; the D gene could be TRBD1 or TRBD2 (5 bases each). The CDR3 sequence is 13 residues long. CDR1 is SGHTA and CDR2 is FQGTGA in the germline V gene. V was shortened by 5 bases and J by 10 bases, with 15 bases between the two germline ends.

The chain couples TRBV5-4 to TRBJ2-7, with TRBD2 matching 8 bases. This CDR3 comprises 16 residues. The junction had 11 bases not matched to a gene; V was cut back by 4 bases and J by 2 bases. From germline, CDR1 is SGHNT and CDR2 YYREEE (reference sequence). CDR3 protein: CASSPGGSGTTYEQYF. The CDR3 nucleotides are TGTGCCAGCAGCCCCGGGGGTAGCGGGACAACCTACGAGCAGTACTTC.

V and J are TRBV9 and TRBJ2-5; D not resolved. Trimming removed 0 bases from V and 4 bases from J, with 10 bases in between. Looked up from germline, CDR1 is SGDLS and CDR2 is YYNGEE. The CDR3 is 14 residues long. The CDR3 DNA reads TGTGCCAGCAGCGTAGAGGGTCGGGCAGAGACCCAGTACTTC. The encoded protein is CASSVEGRAETQYF.

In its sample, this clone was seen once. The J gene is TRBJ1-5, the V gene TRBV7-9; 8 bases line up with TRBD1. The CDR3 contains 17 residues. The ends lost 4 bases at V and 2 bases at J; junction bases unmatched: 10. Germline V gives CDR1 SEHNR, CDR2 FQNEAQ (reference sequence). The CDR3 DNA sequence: TGTGCCAGCAGCTCTGGGACAGGCGCGGTCGGCAATCAGCCCCAGCATTTT. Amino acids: CASSSGTGAVGNQPQHF.

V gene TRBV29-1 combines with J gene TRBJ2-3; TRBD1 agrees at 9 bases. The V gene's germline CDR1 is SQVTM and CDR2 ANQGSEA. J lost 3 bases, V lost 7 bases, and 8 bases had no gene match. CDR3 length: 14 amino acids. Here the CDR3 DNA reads TGCAGCGGAACGGGACAGGGAGGTACAGATACGCAGTATTTT. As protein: CSGTGQGGTDTQYF.

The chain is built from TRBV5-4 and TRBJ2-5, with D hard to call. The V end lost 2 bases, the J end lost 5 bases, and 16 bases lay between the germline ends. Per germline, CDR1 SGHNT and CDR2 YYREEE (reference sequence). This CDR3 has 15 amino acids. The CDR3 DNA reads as TGTGCCAGCAGCTTACTCGACCGCCCGACCGAGACCCAGTACTTC. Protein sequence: CASSLLDRPTETQYF.

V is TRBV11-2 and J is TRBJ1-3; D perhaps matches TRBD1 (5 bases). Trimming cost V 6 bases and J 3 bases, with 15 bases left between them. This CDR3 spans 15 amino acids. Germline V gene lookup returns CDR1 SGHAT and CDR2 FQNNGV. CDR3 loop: CASSPTGAGGNTIYF. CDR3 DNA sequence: TGTGCCAGCAGTCCGACTGGGGCTGGTGGAAACACCATATATTTT.

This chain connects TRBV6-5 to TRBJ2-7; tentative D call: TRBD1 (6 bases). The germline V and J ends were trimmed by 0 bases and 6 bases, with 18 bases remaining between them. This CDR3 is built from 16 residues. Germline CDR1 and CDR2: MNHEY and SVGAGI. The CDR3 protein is CASSYSPGTHSLEQYF. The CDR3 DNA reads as TGTGCCAGCAGTTACTCTCCCGGGACACACTCCCTCGAGCAGTACTTC.

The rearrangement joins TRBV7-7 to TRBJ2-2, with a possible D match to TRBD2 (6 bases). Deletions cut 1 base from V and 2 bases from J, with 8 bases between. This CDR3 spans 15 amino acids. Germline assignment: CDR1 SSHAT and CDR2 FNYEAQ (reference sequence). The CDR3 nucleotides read TGTGCCAGCAGCTTAGGGGGGGAAAACACCGGGGAGCTGTTTTTT. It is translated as CASSLGGENTGELFF.

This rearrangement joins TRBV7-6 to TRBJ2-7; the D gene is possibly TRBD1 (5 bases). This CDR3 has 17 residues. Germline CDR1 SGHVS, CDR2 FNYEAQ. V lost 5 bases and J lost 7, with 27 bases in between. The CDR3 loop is CASSASPVQGGVEEQYF. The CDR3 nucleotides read TGTGCCAGCAGCGCCTCCCCTGTCCAGGGTGGGGTGGAAGAGCAGTACTTC.

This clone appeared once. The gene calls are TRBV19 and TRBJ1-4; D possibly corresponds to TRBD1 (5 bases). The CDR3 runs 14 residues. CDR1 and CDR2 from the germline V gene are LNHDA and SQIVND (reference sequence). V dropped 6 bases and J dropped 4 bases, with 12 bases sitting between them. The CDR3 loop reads CASRGPGLNEKLFF. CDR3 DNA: TGTGCCAGTAGGGGGCCCGGGCTTAATGAAAAACTGTTTTTT.

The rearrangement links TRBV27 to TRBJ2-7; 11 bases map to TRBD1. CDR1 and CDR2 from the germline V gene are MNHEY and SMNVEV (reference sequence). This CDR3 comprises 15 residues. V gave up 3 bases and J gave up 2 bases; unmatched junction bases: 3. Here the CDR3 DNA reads TGTGCCAGCAGTTTTGTGGGACAGGGGGCCTACGAGCAGTACTTC. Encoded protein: CASSFVGQGAYEQYF.

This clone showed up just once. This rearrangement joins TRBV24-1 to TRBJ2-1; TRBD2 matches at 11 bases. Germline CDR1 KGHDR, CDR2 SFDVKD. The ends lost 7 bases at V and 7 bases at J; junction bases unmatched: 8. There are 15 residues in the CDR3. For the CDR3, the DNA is TGTGCCACCAGCGAACCGGGACTAGCGGTGAATGAGCAGTTCTTC. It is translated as CATSEPGLAVNEQFF.

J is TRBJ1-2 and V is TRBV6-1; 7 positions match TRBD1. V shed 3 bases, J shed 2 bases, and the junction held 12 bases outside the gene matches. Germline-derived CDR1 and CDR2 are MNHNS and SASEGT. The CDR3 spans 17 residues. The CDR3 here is CASSDQGGRGRNYGYTF. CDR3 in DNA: TGTGCCAGCAGTGACCAGGGGGGCCGAGGGAGGAACTATGGCTACACCTTC.

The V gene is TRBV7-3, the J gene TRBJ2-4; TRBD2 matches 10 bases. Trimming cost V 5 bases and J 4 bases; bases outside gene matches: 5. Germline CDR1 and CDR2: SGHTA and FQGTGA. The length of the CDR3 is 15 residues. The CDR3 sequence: CASSNGLAEKNIQYF. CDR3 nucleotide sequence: TGTGCCAGCAGCAATGGACTAGCGGAAAAAAACATTCAGTACTTC.

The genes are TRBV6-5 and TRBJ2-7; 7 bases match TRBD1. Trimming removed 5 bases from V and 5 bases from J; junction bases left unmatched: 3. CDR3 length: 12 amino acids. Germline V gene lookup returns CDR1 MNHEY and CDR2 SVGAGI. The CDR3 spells CASSNRGHEQYF. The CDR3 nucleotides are TGTGCCAGCAGTAACAGGGGCCACGAGCAGTACTTC.

The DNA of the CDR3 is TGTGCCAGCAGCGTAGAAGGGACTAGTTTTTTTGCCAATGAGCAGTTCTTC. Protein sequence: CASSVEGTSFFANEQFF. The V call is TRBV9, the J call TRBJ2-1; TRBD2 agrees at 8 bases. The CDR3 is made up of 17 amino acids. V lost 0 bases to trimming and J lost 6 bases; unmatched junction nucleotides: 11. The germline CDR1 and CDR2 sequences are SGDLS and YYNGEE.

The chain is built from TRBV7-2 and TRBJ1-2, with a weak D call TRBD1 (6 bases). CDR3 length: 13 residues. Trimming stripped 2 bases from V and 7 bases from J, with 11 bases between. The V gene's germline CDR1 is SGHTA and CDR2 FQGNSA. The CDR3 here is CASSLLTRGGYTF. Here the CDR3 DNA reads TGTGCCAGCAGCTTATTGACCAGGGGTGGCTACACCTTC.

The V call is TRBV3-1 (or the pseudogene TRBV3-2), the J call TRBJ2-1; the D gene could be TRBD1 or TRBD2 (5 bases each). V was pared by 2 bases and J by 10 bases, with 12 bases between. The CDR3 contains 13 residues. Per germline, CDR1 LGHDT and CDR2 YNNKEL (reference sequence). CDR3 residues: CASSQLRGREQFF. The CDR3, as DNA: TGTGCCAGCAGCCAACTCCGGGGCCGGGAGCAGTTCTTC.

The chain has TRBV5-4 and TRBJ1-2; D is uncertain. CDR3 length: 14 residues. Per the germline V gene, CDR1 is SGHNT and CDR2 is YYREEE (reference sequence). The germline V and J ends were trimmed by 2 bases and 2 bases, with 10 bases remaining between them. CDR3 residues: CASSFNAFNYGYTF. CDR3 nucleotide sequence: TGTGCCAGCAGCTTTAATGCTTTCAACTATGGCTACACCTTC.

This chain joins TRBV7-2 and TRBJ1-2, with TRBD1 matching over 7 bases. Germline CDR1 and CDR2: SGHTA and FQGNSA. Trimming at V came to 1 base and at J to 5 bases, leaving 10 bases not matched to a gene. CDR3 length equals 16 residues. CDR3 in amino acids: CASSLGVQGGIYGYTF. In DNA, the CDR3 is TGTGCCAGCAGCTTAGGGGTGCAGGGGGGAATTTATGGCTACACCTTC.